Below are 2 T cell receptor beta chains sequenced from a single sample in a study of T cell repertoires in cytomegalovirus infection. MiXCR, applied by TCRdb to the reads, yields one record per CDR3 protein. The profile shows around 900,000 distinct CDR3 sequences, more than 25% of them singletons. These receptors lack a known antigen. Sequencing was performed on cultured CD8+ T cells from PBMCs, taken from culture after CMV antigen stimulation. The receptors derive from a human donor in good health (CMV status not recorded). Some clones in this sample may be carry-over from other donors' samples.

In its sample, this clonotype was seen many times. The rearrangement uses TRBV10-2 and TRBJ1-1, with a possible D match to TRBD1 (5 bases). CDR3 length: 12 amino acids. V was shortened by 10 bases and J by 8 bases, with 17 bases between the two germline ends. Germline V gene sequence: CDR1 WSHSY, CDR2 SAAADI. CDR3 DNA sequence: TGCGCCACTAAAGGCGGCAGGGCGGAAGCTTTCTTT. This sequence encodes CATKGGRAEAFF.

This chain uses TRBV7-4 with TRBJ1-6; the D is unclear. This CDR3 comprises 13 residues. Trimming removed 5 bases from V and 13 bases from J, with 15 bases in between. The germline V gene has CDR1 SGHVT and CDR2 SQSDAQ. CDR3 sequence (DNA): TGTGCCAGCAGCCAAGGAAGTCGATTGCCCCTCCACTTT. It is translated as CASSQGSRLPLHF.